This T cell receptor (beta chain) comes out of a study of metastatic and nonmetastatic thyroid tumors. Overall study: A comparison of repertoires was made across blood and tumor or nodule tissue from malignant and benign thyroid patients.

General observations from the study: It was reported that TCR beta diversity was significantly higher in malignant thyroid tumors than benign nodules, in blood and tumor.

With regard to this clone: Antigen unknown. Given a much more abundant clone one base away, this may be a read error. Other DNA sequences in this specimen translate into the identical CDR3.

Before thyroid surgery, none of the patients had received any treatment. Trimming pared 1 base from V and 4 bases from J, leaving 22 bases between. CDR3 length equals 19 residues. Per the germline V gene, CDR1 is SGHAT and CDR2 is FQNNGV. Per the original data handling: Variation in CDR3 across clinicopathological groups served as the basis for constructing a distant-metastasis classifier in papillary thyroid cancer. TCRdb redid the clone calls on the PCR reads using MiXCR. The V and J calls follow TCRdb's processing rather than the paper's. Of roughly 20,000 clones in the sample, 29% were seen once. The TCR comes from a female donor with papillary thyroid cancer or a benign thyroid nodule (not recorded which). Some clones in this sample may be carry-over from other donors' samples. The chain couples TRBV11-2 to TRBJ2-2; a weak D match, TRBD1 (6 bases). The specimen was tumor tissue. The CDR3: CASSLGIGRTALFTGELFF. The CDR3 region has the DNA TGTGCCAGCAGCTTAGGGATTGGTCGGACAGCCCTCTTCACCGGGGAGCTGTTTTTT.